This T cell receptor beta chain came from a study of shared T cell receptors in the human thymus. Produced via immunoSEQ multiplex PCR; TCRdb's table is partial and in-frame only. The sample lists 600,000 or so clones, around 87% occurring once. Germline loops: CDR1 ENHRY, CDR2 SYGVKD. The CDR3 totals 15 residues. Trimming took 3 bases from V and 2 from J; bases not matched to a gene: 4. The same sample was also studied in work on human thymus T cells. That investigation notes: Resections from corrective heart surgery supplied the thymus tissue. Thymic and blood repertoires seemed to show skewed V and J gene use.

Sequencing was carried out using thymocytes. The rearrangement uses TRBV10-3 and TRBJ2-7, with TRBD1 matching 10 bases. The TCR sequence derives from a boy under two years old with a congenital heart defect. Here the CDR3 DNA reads TGTGCCATCAGTGACAACGGGACAGGGGCCTACGAGCAGTACTTC. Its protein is CAISDNGTGAYEQYF.